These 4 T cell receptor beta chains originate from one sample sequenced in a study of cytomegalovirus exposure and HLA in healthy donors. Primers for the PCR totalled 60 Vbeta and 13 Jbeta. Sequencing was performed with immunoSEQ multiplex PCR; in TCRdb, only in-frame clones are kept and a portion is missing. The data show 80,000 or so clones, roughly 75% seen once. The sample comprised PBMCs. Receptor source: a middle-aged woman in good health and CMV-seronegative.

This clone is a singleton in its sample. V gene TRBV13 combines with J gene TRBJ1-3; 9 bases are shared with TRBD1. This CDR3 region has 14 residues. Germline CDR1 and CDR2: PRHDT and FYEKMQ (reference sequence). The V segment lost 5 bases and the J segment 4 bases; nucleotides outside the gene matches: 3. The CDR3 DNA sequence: TGTGCCAGCAGCACTGGACAGGGGGGAAACACCATATATTTT. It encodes CASSTGQGGNTIYF. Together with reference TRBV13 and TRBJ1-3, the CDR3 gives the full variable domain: AAGVIQSPRHLIKEKRETATLKCYPIPRHDTVYWYQQGPGQDPQFLISFYEKMQSDKGSIPDRFSAQQFSDYHSELNMSSLELGDSALYFCASSTGQGGNTIYFGEGSWLTVV.

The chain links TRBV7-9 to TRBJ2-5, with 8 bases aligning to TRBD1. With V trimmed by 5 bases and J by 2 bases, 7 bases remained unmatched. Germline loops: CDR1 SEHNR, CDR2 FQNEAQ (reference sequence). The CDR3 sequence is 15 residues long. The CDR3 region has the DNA TGTGCCAGCAGCCGGTGGACAGGGTCTCAAGAGACCCAGTACTTC. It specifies CASSRWTGSQETQYF.

CDR3 nucleotides: TGCGGGGCTTCGGGGGGCGCGGGCACTGAAGCTTTCTTT. Encoded protein: CGASGGAGTEAFF. The chain recombines TRBV29-1 with TRBJ1-1, with D possibly TRBD1 on 6 matching bases. Germline V gives CDR1 SQVTM, CDR2 ANQGSEA. This CDR3 comprises 13 residues.

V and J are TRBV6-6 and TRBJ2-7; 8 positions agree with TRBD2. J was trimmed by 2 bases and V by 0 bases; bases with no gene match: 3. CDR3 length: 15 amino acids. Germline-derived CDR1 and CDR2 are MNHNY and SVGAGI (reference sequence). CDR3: CASSYSTSATYEQYF. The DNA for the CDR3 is TGTGCCAGCAGTTACTCGACTAGCGCTACCTACGAGCAGTACTTC.